Listed below are T cell receptor beta chains from one sample, sequenced in a study of shared clonotypes between healthy human individuals. Generated by immunoSEQ multiplex PCR, the TCRdb table keeps only in-frame clones and is missing some. The sample contains roughly 500,000 clones, roughly 80% of which appear only once. The sequenced sample consisted of PBMCs. Every receptor here comes from a woman between 40 and 55 years old in good health. Some clones in this sample may be carry-over from other donors' samples. CDR3s include the opening cysteine and the closing phenylalanine or tryptophan. The order of the fields is V gene, J gene, clone size, D gene, CDR3 protein, CDR3 DNA. D genes are given only for firm matches. A row's size may be missing; if present it is once, few, many or a size class.

>TRBV9|TRBJ2-1|-|TRBD2
CASSATSGTYNEQFF
TGTGCCAGCAGCGCAACTAGCGGGACCTACAATGAGCAGTTCTTC
>TRBV7-2|TRBJ2-2|-|TRBD2
CASSPKTSGRFGELFF
TGTGCCAGCAGCCCCAAGACTAGCGGGAGATTCGGGGAGCTGTTTTTT
>TRBV7-2|TRBJ2-7|-|TRBD2
CASSPLAGTYEQYF
TGTGCCAGCAGCCCGTTAGCGGGAACCTACGAGCAGTACTTC
>TRBV7-9|TRBJ1-1|-|-
CASSLGDPMNTEAFF
TGTGCCAGCAGCTTGGGGGATCCGATGAACACTGAAGCTTTCTTT
>TRBV10-3|TRBJ1-1|-|TRBD1
CAIRTTGGTEAFF
TGTGCCATCAGAACAACAGGGGGCACTGAAGCTTTCTTT
>TRBV5-6|TRBJ1-2|-|TRBD1
CASSLGTGGNYGYTF
TGTGCCAGCAGCTTGGGGACAGGGGGGAACTATGGCTACACCTTC
>TRBV9|TRBJ2-1|-|-
CASSVAGVVYNEQFF
TGTGCCAGCAGCGTAGCGGGAGTGGTCTACAATGAGCAGTTCTTC
>TRBV19|TRBJ2-5|-|-
CASSESGGGQETQYF
TGTGCCAGTAGCGAATCTGGAGGGGGGCAAGAGACCCAGTACTTC
>TRBV7-2|TRBJ2-3|-|TRBD2
CASSLAPTSGSNTQYF
TGTGCCAGCAGCTTAGCCCCGACTAGCGGGAGTAATACGCAGTATTTT
>TRBV28|TRBJ2-5|-|TRBD1
CASSPSGQGMETQYF
TGTGCCAGCAGTCCCTCGGGACAGGGTATGGAGACCCAGTACTTC
>TRBV18|TRBJ2-2|-|-
CASSLEQDTGELFF
TGTGCCAGCTCACTAGAACAAGACACCGGGGAGCTGTTTTTT
>TRBV27|TRBJ2-4|-|TRBD2
CASRGGLAGGPGVIQYF
TGTGCCAGCAGGGGGGGACTAGCGGGAGGGCCGGGTGTCATTCAGTACTTC
>TRBV18|TRBJ2-2|-|-
CASSPGSGELFF
TGTGCCAGCTCACCAGGGTCCGGGGAGCTGTTTTTT
>TRBV5-1|TRBJ1-1|-|-
CASSLGSGREAFF
TGCGCCAGCAGCTTGGGGTCAGGCAGAGAAGCTTTCTTT
>TRBV15|TRBJ2-1|-|TRBD2
CATSRDTSGSFGEQFF
TGTGCCACCAGCAGAGATACTAGCGGGAGTTTTGGGGAGCAGTTCTTC
>TRBV5-1|TRBJ2-1|once|TRBD2
CASSSGTSNEQFF
TGCGCCAGCAGCTCCGGGACTAGCAATGAGCAGTTCTTC
>TRBV15|TRBJ1-1|-|TRBD1
CATSQTGDTEAFF
TGTGCCACCAGTCAAACAGGGGACACTGAAGCTTTCTTT
>TRBV19|TRBJ2-7|many|-
CASSRGRYEQYF
TGTGCCAGTAGTCGAGGCCGTTACGAGCAGTACTTC
>TRBV4-2|TRBJ2-7|-|TRBD2
CASSQDRGLAASYEQYF
TGTGCCAGCAGCCAAGATAGAGGACTAGCGGCCTCCTACGAGCAGTACTTC
>TRBV5-1|TRBJ2-5|-|-
CASSLLTALETQYF
TGCGCCAGCAGCTTGTTGACAGCTTTAGAGACCCAGTACTTC
>TRBV10-1|TRBJ1-1|-|TRBD1
CASSENRQGSTEAFF
TGCGCCAGCAGTGAGAACCGACAGGGATCCACTGAAGCTTTCTTT
>TRBV7-9|TRBJ2-2|-|-
CAGHEDTGELFF
TGTGCCGGACACGAGGACACCGGGGAGCTGTTTTTT
>TRBV6-5|TRBJ1-4|once|TRBD1
CASSKDRAGEKLFF
TGTGCCAGCAGCAAGGACAGGGCGGGAGAAAAACTGTTTTTT
>TRBV6-4|TRBJ2-3|-|TRBD2
CASANGAGSTDTQYF
TGTGCCAGCGCCAACGGAGCGGGAAGCACAGATACGCAGTATTTT
>TRBV11-2|TRBJ2-2|-|TRBD2
CASSLGPGTRLGGELFF
TGTGCCAGCAGCTTAGGCCCCGGGACTAGATTGGGCGGGGAGCTGTTTTTT
>TRBV29-1|TRBJ1-5|-|-
CSVGDGSNQPQHF
TGCAGCGTTGGGGACGGTAGCAATCAGCCCCAGCATTTT
>TRBV4-2|TRBJ2-1|-|TRBD2
CASSQPTSGDVGEQFF
TGTGCCAGCAGCCAACCGACTAGCGGGGACGTAGGTGAGCAGTTCTTC
>TRBV27|TRBJ2-2|-|-
CASSFTGTTGELFF
TGTGCCAGCAGTTTTACAGGGACGACCGGGGAGCTGTTTTTT
>TRBV2|TRBJ2-3|-|-
CASSEILKSDTQYF
TGTGCCAGCAGTGAAATCTTGAAGTCAGATACGCAGTATTTT
>TRBV7-2|TRBJ2-7|-|-
CASSLEYGTYEQYF
TGTGCCAGCAGCTTAGAGTACGGTACCTACGAGCAGTACTTC
>TRBV5-4|TRBJ1-2|-|-
CASSLENYGYTF
TGTGCCAGCAGCTTAGAGAACTATGGCTACACCTTC
>TRBV28|TRBJ1-1|-|-
CASSSPHREAFF
TGTGCCAGCAGTTCCCCACACCGGGAAGCTTTCTTT
>TRBV28|TRBJ1-1|-|-
CASSQGMDTEAFF
TGTGCCAGCAGTCAAGGGATGGACACTGAAGCTTTCTTT
>TRBV28|TRBJ2-7|-|TRBD2
CASSLAGVKYEQYF
TGTGCCAGCAGTCTAGCGGGAGTTAAGTACGAGCAGTACTTC
>TRBV6-4|TRBJ1-1|-|-
CASSADLGTEAFF
TGTGCCAGCAGTGCGGACCTGGGGACTGAAGCTTTCTTT
>TRBV2|TRBJ1-3|-|-
CASTEQGSGNTIYF
TGTGCCAGCACCGAACAGGGATCTGGAAACACCATATATTTT
>TRBV30|TRBJ2-1|few|TRBD1
CAWRTGVYNEQFF
TGTGCCTGGCGGACAGGAGTATACAATGAGCAGTTCTTC
>TRBV19|TRBJ2-7|-|-
CASSPGTTTYEQYF
TGTGCCAGTAGTCCCGGGACAACTACCTACGAGCAGTACTTC
>TRBV5-4|TRBJ2-7|-|TRBD2
CASSRGLAGGVEQYF
TGTGCCAGCAGCCGGGGACTAGCGGGAGGGGTCGAGCAGTACTTC
>TRBV5-6|TRBJ1-1|few|-
CASSFGLMNTEAFF
TGTGCCAGCAGCTTCGGGTTGATGAACACTGAAGCTTTCTTT
>TRBV27|TRBJ2-1|many|-
CASTVAPGRNEQFF
TGTGCCAGCACCGTTGCCCCGGGGCGGAATGAGCAGTTCTTC
>TRBV11-1|TRBJ2-1|-|TRBD2
CASSDSGRAHNEQFF
TGTGCCAGCAGCGACAGCGGGAGGGCCCACAATGAGCAGTTCTTC
>TRBV5-4|TRBJ2-5|-|TRBD2
CASSLDLAGEETQYF
TGTGCCAGCAGCCTGGATCTAGCGGGGGAAGAGACCCAGTACTTC
>TRBV13|TRBJ2-1|once|-
CASSLVGGGEQFF
TGTGCCAGCAGCTTAGTAGGGGGAGGGGAGCAGTTCTTC
>TRBV2|TRBJ2-7|-|-
CASMQQYEQYF
TGTGCCAGCATGCAACAGTACGAGCAGTACTTC
>TRBV6-6|TRBJ1-2|many|-
CASSSSPNYGYTF
TGTGCCAGCAGTTCTTCCCCTAACTATGGCTACACCTTC
>TRBV7-9|TRBJ2-3|-|TRBD2
CASSGTSGSVDTQYF
TGTGCCAGCAGCGGTACTAGCGGGTCAGTGGATACGCAGTATTTT
>TRBV6-5|TRBJ2-2|-|TRBD2
CAAALAGGTGELFF
TGTGCCGCAGCCTTAGCGGGAGGCACCGGGGAGCTGTTTTTT
>TRBV14|TRBJ1-5|-|-
CAARWTGRDYQPQHF
TGTGCCGCACGATGGACGGGACGCGACTATCAGCCCCAGCATTTT
>TRBV6-6|TRBJ1-2|-|TRBD1
CASQGGVGMGYGYTF
TGTGCCTCACAGGGGGGTGTGGGAATGGGGTATGGCTACACCTTC
>TRBV30|TRBJ2-1|-|-
CAWSDRHEQFF
TGTGCCTGGAGTGACAGGCATGAGCAGTTCTTC